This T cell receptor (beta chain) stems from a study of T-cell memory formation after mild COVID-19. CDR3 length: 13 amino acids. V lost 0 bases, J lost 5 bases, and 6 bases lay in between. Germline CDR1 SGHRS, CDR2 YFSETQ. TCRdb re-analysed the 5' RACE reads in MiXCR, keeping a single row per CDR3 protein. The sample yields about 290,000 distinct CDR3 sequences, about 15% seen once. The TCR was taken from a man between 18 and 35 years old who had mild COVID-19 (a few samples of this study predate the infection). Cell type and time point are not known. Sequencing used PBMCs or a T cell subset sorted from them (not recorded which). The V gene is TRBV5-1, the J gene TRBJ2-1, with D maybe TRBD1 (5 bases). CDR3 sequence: CASSLEQDNEQFF. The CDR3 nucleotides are TGCGCCAGCAGCTTGGAACAGGACAATGAGCAGTTCTTC.